What follows is one T cell receptor beta chain and its context. The PCR used 60 Vbeta and 13 Jbeta primers. Here immunoSEQ multiplex PCR was the method, and the copy in TCRdb shows in-frame clones only, minus some. This sample has 100,000 to 150,000 clones, with 74% found just once. The data derive from a study of cytomegalovirus exposure and HLA in healthy donors. The sample was PBMCs. The TCR originated in a man aged 35 to 55 in good health and CMV-seropositive.

Here the CDR3 DNA reads TGTGCCAGCAGCCCTGGACAGGTTAGCACAGATACGCAGTATTTT. It is translated as CASSPGQVSTDTQYF. The rearrangement uses TRBV5-8 and TRBJ2-3; 7 positions agree with TRBD1. The J segment lost 0 bases and the V segment lost 4 bases, leaving 5 bases of the junction unmatched. The germline CDR1 and CDR2 sequences are SGHTS and YDEGEE. This CDR3 contains 15 residues. The whole variable domain, remainder taken from reference TRBV5-8 and TRBJ2-3, is EAGVTQSPTHLIKTRGQQATLRCSPISGHTSVYWYQQALGLGLQFLLWYDEGEERNRGNFPPRFSGRQFPNYSSELNVNALELEDSALYLCASSPGQVSTDTQYFGPGTRLTVL.